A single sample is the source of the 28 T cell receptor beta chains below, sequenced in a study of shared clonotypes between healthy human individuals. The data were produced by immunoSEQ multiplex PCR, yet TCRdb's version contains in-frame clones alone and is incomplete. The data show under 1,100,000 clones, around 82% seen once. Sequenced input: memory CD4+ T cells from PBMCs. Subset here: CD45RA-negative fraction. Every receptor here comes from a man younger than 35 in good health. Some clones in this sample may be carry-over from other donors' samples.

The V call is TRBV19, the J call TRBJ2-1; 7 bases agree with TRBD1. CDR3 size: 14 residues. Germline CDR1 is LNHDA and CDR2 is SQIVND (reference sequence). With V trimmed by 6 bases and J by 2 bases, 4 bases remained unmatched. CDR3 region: CASRLDRTYNEQFF. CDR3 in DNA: TGTGCCAGTAGGCTGGACAGGACCTACAATGAGCAGTTCTTC.

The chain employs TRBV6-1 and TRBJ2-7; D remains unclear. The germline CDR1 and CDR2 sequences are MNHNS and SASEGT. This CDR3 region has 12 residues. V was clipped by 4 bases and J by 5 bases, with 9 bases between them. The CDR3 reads CASSATDNEQYF. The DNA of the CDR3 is TGTGCCAGCAGTGCGACTGATAACGAGCAGTACTTC.

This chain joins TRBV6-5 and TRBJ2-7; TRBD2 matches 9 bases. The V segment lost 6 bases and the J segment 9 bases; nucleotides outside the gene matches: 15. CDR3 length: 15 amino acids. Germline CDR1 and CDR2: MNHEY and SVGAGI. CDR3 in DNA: TGTGCCAGCAGCCCCCCTGGGGTAGCGGGAGTGGTGCAGTACTTC. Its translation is CASSPPGVAGVVQYF.

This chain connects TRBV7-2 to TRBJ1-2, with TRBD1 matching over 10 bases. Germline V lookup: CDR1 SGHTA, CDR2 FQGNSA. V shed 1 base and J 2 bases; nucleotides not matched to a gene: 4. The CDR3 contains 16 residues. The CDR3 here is CASSLGGTGVNYGYTF. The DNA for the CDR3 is TGTGCCAGCAGCTTAGGGGGGACAGGGGTCAACTATGGCTACACCTTC.

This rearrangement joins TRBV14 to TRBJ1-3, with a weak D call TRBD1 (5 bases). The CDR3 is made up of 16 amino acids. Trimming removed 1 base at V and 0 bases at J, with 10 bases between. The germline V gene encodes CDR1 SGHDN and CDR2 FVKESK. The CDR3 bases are TGTGCCAGCAGCCAAGTCCGCGACAGCTCTGGAAACACCATATATTTT. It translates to CASSQVRDSSGNTIYF.

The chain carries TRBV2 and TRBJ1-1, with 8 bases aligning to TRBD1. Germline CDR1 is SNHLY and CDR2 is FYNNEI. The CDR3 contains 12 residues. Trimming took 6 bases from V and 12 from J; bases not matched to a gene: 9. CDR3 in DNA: TGTGCCAGCAGCCCAGGGACAGGCAGAACTTTCTTT. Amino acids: CASSPGTGRTFF.

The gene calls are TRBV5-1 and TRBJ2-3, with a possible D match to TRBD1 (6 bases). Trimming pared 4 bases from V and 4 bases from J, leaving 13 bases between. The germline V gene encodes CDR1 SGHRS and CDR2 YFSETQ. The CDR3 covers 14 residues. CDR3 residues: CASSPGQSSDTQYF. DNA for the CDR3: TGCGCCAGCAGCCCCGGACAGTCCTCAGATACGCAGTATTTT.

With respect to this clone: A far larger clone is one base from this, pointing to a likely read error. DNA of the CDR3: TGTGTCAGCAGTGAGGGGGATAGCAATCAGCCCCAGCATTTT. Translation gives CVSSEGDSNQPQHF. This chain uses TRBV2 with TRBJ1-5, with D possibly being TRBD1 (6 bases). Germline lookup yields CDR1 SNHLY and CDR2 FYNNEI. The CDR3 length is 14 residues.

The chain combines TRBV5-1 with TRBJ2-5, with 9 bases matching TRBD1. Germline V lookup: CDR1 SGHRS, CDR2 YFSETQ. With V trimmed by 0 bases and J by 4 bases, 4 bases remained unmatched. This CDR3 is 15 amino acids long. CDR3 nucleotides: TGCGCCAGCAGCTTGGTGGGACAGGGCGCAGAGACCCAGTACTTC. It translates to CASSLVGQGAETQYF.

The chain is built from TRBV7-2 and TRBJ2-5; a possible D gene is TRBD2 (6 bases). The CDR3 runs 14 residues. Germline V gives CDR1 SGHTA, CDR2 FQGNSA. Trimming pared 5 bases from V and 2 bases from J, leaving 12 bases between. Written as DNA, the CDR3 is TGTGCCAGCAGCCCCGGGAGCGCACAAGAGACCCAGTACTTC. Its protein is CASSPGSAQETQYF.

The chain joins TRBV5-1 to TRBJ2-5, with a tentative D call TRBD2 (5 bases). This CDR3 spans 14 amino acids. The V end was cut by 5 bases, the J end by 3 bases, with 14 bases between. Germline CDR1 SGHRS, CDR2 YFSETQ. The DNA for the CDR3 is TGCGCCAGCAGATTATTTAGCGTGGAAGAGACCCAGTACTTC. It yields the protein CASRLFSVEETQYF.

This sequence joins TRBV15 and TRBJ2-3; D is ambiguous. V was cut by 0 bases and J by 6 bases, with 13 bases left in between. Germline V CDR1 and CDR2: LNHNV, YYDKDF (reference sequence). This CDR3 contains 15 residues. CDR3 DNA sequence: TGTGCCACCAGCAGAGATTTGGGTTCTCAGGATACGCAGTATTTT. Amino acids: CATSRDLGSQDTQYF.

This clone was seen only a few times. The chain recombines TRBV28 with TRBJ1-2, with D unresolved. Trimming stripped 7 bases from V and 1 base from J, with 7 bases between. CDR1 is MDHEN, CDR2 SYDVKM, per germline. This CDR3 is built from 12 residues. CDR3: CASTSYNYGYTF. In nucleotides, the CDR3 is TGTGCCAGCACCTCTTATAACTATGGCTACACCTTC.

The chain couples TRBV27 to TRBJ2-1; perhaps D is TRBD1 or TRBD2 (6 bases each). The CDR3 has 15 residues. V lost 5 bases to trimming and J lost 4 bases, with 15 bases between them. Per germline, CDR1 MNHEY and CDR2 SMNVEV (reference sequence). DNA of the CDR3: TGTGCCAGCAGTCGACAGGACGCGGGGTACAATGAGCAGTTCTTC. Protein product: CASSRQDAGYNEQFF.

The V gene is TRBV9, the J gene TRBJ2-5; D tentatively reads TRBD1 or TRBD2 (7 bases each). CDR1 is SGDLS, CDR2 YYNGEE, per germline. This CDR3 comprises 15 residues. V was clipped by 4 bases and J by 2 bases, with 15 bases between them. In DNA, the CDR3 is TGTGCCAGCAGCCCCGGGGGGACAGCTCAAGAGACCCAGTACTTC. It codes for CASSPGGTAQETQYF. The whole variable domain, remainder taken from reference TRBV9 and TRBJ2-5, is DSGVTQTPKHLITATGQRVTLRCSPRSGDLSVYWYQQSLDQGLQFLIQYYNGEERAKGNILERFSAQQFPDLHSELNLSSLELGDSALYFCASSPGGTAQETQYFGPGTRLLVL.

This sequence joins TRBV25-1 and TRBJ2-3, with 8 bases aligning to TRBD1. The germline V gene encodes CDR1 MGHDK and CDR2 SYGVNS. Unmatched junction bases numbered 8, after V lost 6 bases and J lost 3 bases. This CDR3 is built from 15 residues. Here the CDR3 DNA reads TGTGCCAGCAGCCGGACAGGGCCTAGGACAGATACGCAGTATTTT. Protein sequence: CASSRTGPRTDTQYF.

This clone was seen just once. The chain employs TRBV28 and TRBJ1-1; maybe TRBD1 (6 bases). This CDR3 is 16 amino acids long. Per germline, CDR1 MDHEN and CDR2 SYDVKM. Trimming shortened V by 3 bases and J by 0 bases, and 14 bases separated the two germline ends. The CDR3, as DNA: TGTGCCAGCAGTTTCGGGGGGGCCAGTGTGAACACTGAAGCTTTCTTT. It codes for CASSFGGASVNTEAFF.

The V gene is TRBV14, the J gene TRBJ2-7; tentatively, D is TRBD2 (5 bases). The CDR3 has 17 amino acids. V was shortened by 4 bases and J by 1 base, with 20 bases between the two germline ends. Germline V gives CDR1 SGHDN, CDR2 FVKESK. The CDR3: CASSPYLGGFQSYEQYF. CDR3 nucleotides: TGTGCCAGCAGCCCGTACCTCGGAGGCTTTCAATCCTACGAGCAGTACTTC.

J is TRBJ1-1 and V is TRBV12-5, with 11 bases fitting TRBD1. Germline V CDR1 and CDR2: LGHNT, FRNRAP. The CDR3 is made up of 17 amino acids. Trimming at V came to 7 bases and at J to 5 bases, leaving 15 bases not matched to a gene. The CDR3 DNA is TGTGCTAGTGTCTTTAGCGGACAGGGGGCATTCAGGACTGAAGCTTTCTTT. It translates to CASVFSGQGAFRTEAFF.

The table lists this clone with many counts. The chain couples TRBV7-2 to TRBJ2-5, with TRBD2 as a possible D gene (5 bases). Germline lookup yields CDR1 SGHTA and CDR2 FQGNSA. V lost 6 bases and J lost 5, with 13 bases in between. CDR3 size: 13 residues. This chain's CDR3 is CASSFGAVETQYF. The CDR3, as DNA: TGTGCCAGCAGTTTCGGAGCGGTGGAGACCCAGTACTTC.

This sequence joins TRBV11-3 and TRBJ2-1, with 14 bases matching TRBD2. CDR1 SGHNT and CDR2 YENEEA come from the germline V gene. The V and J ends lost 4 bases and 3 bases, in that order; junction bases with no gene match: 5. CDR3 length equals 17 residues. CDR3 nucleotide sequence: TGTGCCAGCAGCTCCGGGACTAGCGGGAGCGGCTACAATGAGCAGTTCTTC. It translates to CASSSGTSGSGYNEQFF.

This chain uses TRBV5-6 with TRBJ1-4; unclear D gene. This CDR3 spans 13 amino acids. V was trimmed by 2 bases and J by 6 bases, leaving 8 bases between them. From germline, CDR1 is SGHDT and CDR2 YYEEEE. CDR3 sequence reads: CASSFSTDEKLFF. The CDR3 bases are TGTGCCAGCAGCTTTTCTACCGATGAAAAACTGTTTTTT.

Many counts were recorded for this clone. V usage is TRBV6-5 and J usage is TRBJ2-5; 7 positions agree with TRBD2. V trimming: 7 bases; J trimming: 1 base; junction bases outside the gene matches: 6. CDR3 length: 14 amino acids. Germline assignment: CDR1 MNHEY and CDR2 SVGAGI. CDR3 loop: CASTEAGTQETQYF. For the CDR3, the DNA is TGTGCCAGCACCGAAGCGGGGACCCAAGAGACCCAGTACTTC.

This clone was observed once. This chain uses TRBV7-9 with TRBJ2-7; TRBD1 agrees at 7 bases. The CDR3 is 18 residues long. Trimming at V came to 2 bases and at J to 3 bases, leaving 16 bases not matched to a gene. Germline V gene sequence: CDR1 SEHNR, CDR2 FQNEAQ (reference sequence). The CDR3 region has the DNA TGTGCCAGCAGCTTAACGAAAAGAAAGGGGGCAAGAATCTACGAGCAGTACTTC. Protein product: CASSLTKRKGARIYEQYF.

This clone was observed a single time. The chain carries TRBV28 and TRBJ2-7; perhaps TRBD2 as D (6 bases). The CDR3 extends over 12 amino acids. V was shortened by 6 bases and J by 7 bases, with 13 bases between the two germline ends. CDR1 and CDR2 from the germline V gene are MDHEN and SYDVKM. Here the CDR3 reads CASSLGLGEQYF. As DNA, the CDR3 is TGTGCCAGCAGCCTGGGACTTGGGGAGCAGTACTTC.

The CDR3 sequence is CASSLGGSGDYNEQFF. The DNA of the CDR3 is TGCGCCAGCAGCTTGGGAGGGAGCGGTGATTACAATGAGCAGTTCTTC. The gene calls are TRBV5-1 and TRBJ2-1, with TRBD2 as a possible D gene (5 bases). V was pared by 0 bases and J by 4 bases, with 14 bases between. The CDR3 has 16 residues. From germline, CDR1 is SGHRS and CDR2 YFSETQ.

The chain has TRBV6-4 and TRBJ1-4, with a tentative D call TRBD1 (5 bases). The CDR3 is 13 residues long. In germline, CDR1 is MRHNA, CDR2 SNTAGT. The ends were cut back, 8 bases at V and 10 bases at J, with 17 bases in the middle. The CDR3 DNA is TGTGCCAGCTCATCCAACGGGGCCGGAAAACTGTTTTTT. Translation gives CASSSNGAGKLFF.

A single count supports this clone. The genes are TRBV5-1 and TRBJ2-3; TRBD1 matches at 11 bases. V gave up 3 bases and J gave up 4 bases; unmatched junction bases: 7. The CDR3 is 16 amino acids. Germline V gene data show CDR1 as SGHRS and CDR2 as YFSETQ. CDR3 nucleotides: TGCGCCAGCAGCTATCCCCGGGACAGGGGGGCAGATACGCAGTATTTT. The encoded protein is CASSYPRDRGADTQYF.